This passage covers 8 T cell receptor beta chains from one sample sequenced in a study of T cell changes during pregnancy in multiple sclerosis. The protocol was immunoSEQ multiplex PCR, while the TCRdb copy is restricted to in-frame clones and leaves out a portion. This table holds tens of thousands of clones, nearly 90% found once. The source material was CD4+ T cells from peripheral blood mononuclear cells, sampled in the first trimester of pregnancy. All receptors come from a female donor with multiple sclerosis, enrolled in a pregnancy study.

The chain carries TRBV5-1 and TRBJ2-7; D might be TRBD1 (7 bases). In germline, CDR1 is SGHRS, CDR2 YFSETQ. The CDR3 covers 16 residues. With 5 bases removed from V and 1 base from J, the gap between germline ends came to 19 bases. The CDR3 sequence: CASRFTPGGTSYEQYF. The CDR3 DNA is TGCGCCAGCAGGTTTACTCCAGGGGGGACTTCCTACGAGCAGTACTTC. The full variable domain, rest sourced from reference TRBV5-1 and TRBJ2-7, is KAGVTQTPRYLIKTRGQQVTLSCSPISGHRSVSWYQQTPGQGLQFLFEYFSETQRNKGNFPGRFSGRQFSNSRSEMNVSTLELGDSALYLCASRFTPGGTSYEQYFGPGTRLTVT.

The chain joins TRBV27 to TRBJ2-7; 9 positions agree with TRBD2. Trimming at V came to 2 bases and at J to 6 bases, leaving 8 bases not matched to a gene. The CDR3 has 15 amino acids. Germline V gives CDR1 MNHEY, CDR2 SMNVEV (reference sequence). The CDR3 DNA sequence: TGTGCCAGCAGTTTAGGTCTAGCGGGAATCGCCGAGCAGTACTTC. Its protein is CASSLGLAGIAEQYF.

The rearrangement joins TRBV6-4 to TRBJ2-2, with 8 nucleotides matching TRBD2. The germline gives CDR1 MRHNA, CDR2 SNTAGT. V dropped 3 bases and J dropped 5; count of bases not matched to a gene: 5. This CDR3 has 15 amino acids. The CDR3 coding sequence is TGTGCCAGCAGTGAAAGCGGGAGTTATACCGGGGAGCTGTTTTTT. Encoded protein: CASSESGSYTGELFF.

The chain employs TRBV10-3 and TRBJ2-3; possible D gene TRBD2, 5 bases. The CDR3 loop spans 14 amino acids. The V gene lost 6 bases and the J gene lost 2 bases, with 12 bases spanning the gap. CDR1 is ENHRY, CDR2 SYGVKD, per germline. The CDR3 nucleotides are TGTGCCATCAGATCAAGGGAGCTCACAGATACGCAGTATTTT. This codes for CAIRSRELTDTQYF.

The chain has TRBV5-1 and TRBJ2-7, with 10 nucleotides matching TRBD2. The CDR3 is 14 amino acids. J lost 2 bases, V lost 4 bases, and 3 bases had no gene match. Germline CDR1 is SGHRS and CDR2 is YFSETQ. CDR3: CASSASGRAYEQYF. Written as DNA, the CDR3 is TGCGCCAGCAGCGCTAGCGGGAGAGCCTACGAGCAGTACTTC.

This clone has only a few counts. V usage is TRBV5-6 and J usage is TRBJ1-3, with D possibly TRBD1 on 5 matching bases. V was shortened by 4 bases and J by 4 bases, with 12 bases between the two germline ends. Per germline, CDR1 SGHDT and CDR2 YYEEEE. This CDR3 is 14 amino acids long. In nucleotides, the CDR3 is TGTGCCAGCAGCCCGGACATCTTCGGAAACACCATATATTTT. Translation: CASSPDIFGNTIYF.

The rearrangement links TRBV20-1 to TRBJ2-7; D uncertain. V lost 6 bases and J 7 bases, leaving 10 bases between the germline ends. CDR3 length: 10 residues. Germline V gene data show CDR1 as DFQATT and CDR2 as SNEGSKA (reference sequence). CDR3 protein: CSASRKEQYF. The CDR3 DNA reads TGCAGTGCATCCAGGAAGGAGCAGTACTTC.

This sequence joins TRBV10-1 and TRBJ2-1; D not certain. The V end was cut by 2 bases, the J end by 4 bases, with 6 bases between. CDR1 is WNHNN and CDR2 is SYGVQD in the germline V gene (reference sequence). The CDR3 consists of 13 residues. CDR3 loop: CASSEDGYNEQFF. For the CDR3, the DNA is TGCGCCAGCAGTGAGGACGGGTACAATGAGCAGTTCTTC.